A single sample gave rise to the 21 T cell receptor beta chains below, sequenced in a study of cytomegalovirus exposure and HLA in healthy donors. Primers included in the PCR were 60 Vbeta and 13 Jbeta primers. The assay was immunoSEQ multiplex PCR, and TCRdb's table has in-frame clones only and misses some. The data hold about 170,000 clones, with roughly 70% observed a single time. The specimen was PBMCs. The receptors were sampled from a girl aged 10 to 17 in good health and CMV-seronegative.

J is TRBJ1-1 and V is TRBV29-1; D is possibly TRBD1 (5 bases). The V and J ends lost 3 bases and 0 bases respectively, with 17 bases between them. The CDR3 covers 16 residues. CDR1 is SQVTM, CDR2 ANQGSEA, per germline. CDR3 residues: CSVDPGHRFMNTEAFF. For the CDR3, the DNA is TGCAGCGTTGACCCAGGACATAGATTCATGAACACTGAAGCTTTCTTT. Looking up the rest from reference TRBV29-1 and TRBJ1-1 gives the full variable domain: SAVISQKPSRDICQRGTSLTIQCQVDSQVTMMFWYRQQPGQSLTLIATANQGSEATYESGFVIDKFPISRPNLTFSTLTVSNMSPEDSSIYLCSVDPGHRFMNTEAFFGQGTRLTVV.

A single count supports this clone. The V gene is TRBV5-4, the J gene TRBJ2-7, with TRBD2 matching over 11 bases. Trimming at V came to 4 bases and at J to 4 bases, leaving 10 bases not matched to a gene. Germline lookup yields CDR1 SGHNT and CDR2 YYREEE (reference sequence). The CDR3 totals 16 residues. Written as DNA, the CDR3 is TGTGCCAGCAGCATAGATAGCGGGGGGGCTCGGTACGAGCAGTACTTC. This translates into CASSIDSGGARYEQYF.

This sequence joins TRBV6-6 and TRBJ2-1, with D possibly matching TRBD2 (7 bases). This CDR3 region has 14 residues. V was clipped by 5 bases and J by 6 bases, with 14 bases between them. CDR1 is MNHNY and CDR2 is SVGAGI in the germline V gene (reference sequence). The CDR3 spells CASSPGGTFNEQFF. CDR3 sequence (DNA): TGTGCCAGCAGTCCCGGGGGGACATTCAATGAGCAGTTCTTC.

The chain uses TRBV7-3 and TRBJ2-3, with unresolved D. Looked up from germline, CDR1 is SGHTA and CDR2 is FQGTGA. V lost 9 bases and J lost 2, with 12 bases in between. The CDR3 extends over 13 amino acids. This CDR3 is CASSLRNTDTQYF. In DNA, the CDR3 is TGTGCCAGTTCCCTCAGGAACACAGATACGCAGTATTTT.

J is TRBJ1-4 and V is TRBV21-1. TRBV21-1 is recorded as a pseudogene. The length of the CDR3 is 14 residues. The CDR3 sequence: CANFDGATNEKLFF. For the CDR3, the DNA is TGTGCCAACTTCGACGGGGCAACTAATGAAAAACTGTTTTTT.

This sequence joins TRBV7-2 and TRBJ1-1; possible D gene TRBD1, 6 bases. Trimming removed 1 base at V and 1 base at J, with 19 bases between. In germline, CDR1 is SGHTA, CDR2 FQGNSA. This CDR3 has 18 amino acids. The CDR3 sequence: CASSLGEGGSGKNTEAFF. CDR3 DNA sequence: TGTGCCAGCAGCTTAGGGGAGGGGGGATCCGGGAAGAACACTGAAGCTTTCTTT.

The chain couples TRBV7-8 to TRBJ1-3; no clear D gene. Germline CDR1 and CDR2: SGHVS and FQNEAQ. V gave up 6 bases and J gave up 0 bases, with 18 bases separating them. The CDR3 totals 17 residues. The DNA of the CDR3 is TGTGCCAGCAGTTTTCCAAGGCGGGCTTCCTCTGGAAACACCATATATTTT. This gives the protein CASSFPRRASSGNTIYF.

This clone has more than one count but fewer than ten. The chain couples TRBV5-1 to TRBJ2-1, with unresolved D. The germline V gene encodes CDR1 SGHRS and CDR2 YFSETQ. This CDR3 region has 11 residues. The V end lost 5 bases, the J end lost 10 bases, and 10 bases lay between the germline ends. The CDR3 sequence: CASRLLVEQFF. Here the CDR3 DNA reads TGCGCCAGCAGGCTTCTAGTGGAGCAGTTCTTC. Complete variable domain (other parts from reference TRBV5-1 and TRBJ2-1): KAGVTQTPRYLIKTRGQQVTLSCSPISGHRSVSWYQQTPGQGLQFLFEYFSETQRNKGNFPGRFSGRQFSNSRSEMNVSTLELGDSALYLCASRLLVEQFFGPGTRLTVL.

V gene TRBV10-3 combines with J gene TRBJ2-7, with a possible D match to TRBD1 (5 bases). Per the germline V gene, CDR1 is ENHRY and CDR2 is SYGVKD. The CDR3 is made up of 14 amino acids. Trimming left V 2 bases short and J 2 bases short, with 10 bases between. This chain's CDR3 is CAISEETGAYEQYF. As DNA, the CDR3 is TGTGCCATCAGTGAGGAAACAGGCGCCTACGAGCAGTACTTC.

The chain uses TRBV30 and TRBJ1-1; 7 bases map to TRBD1. This CDR3 is 13 amino acids long. Germline trimming cut 7 bases from V and 1 base from J; bases unmatched to any gene: 6. Germline V CDR1 and CDR2: GTSNPN, SVGIG (reference sequence). The CDR3 DNA reads as TGTGCCTTTAGGGGGCAGGGGAACACTGAAGCTTTCTTT. Its protein is CAFRGQGNTEAFF.

V gene TRBV18 combines with J gene TRBJ1-6; tentative D call: TRBD1 (6 bases). Per the germline V gene, CDR1 is KGHSH and CDR2 is LQKENI. The CDR3 is 16 residues long. Trimming stripped 2 bases from V and 9 bases from J, with 17 bases between. Here the CDR3 DNA reads TGTGCCAGCTCACCAGACCCAGGGGCTGTTGGTTCACCCCTCCACTTT. Residues: CASSPDPGAVGSPLHF.

Only a few counts were recorded for this clone. The rearrangement links TRBV5-6 to TRBJ1-4; D not resolved. V was cut by 3 bases and J by 5 bases, with 8 bases left in between. This CDR3 region has 13 residues. Germline-derived CDR1 and CDR2 are SGHDT and YYEEEE. DNA of the CDR3: TGTGCCAGCAGCTCGAGAGTAAATGAAAAACTGTTTTTT. Residues: CASSSRVNEKLFF.

V is TRBV7-7 and J is TRBJ2-5; 8 bases align to TRBD2. The CDR3 runs to 12 residues. The V gene's germline CDR1 is SSHAT and CDR2 FNYEAQ (reference sequence). CDR3 in amino acids: CASGTPGETQYF. The DNA of the CDR3 is TGTGCTAGCGGGACTCCCGGGGAGACCCAGTACTTC.

The CDR3 spells CASSDVLAGDEQYF. In DNA form, the CDR3 reads TGCGCCAGCAGCGACGTACTAGCGGGGGACGAGCAGTACTTC. J is TRBJ2-7 and V is TRBV10-1; TRBD2 aligns across 11 bases. The CDR3 runs 14 residues. With V trimmed by 6 bases and J by 5 bases, 6 bases remained unmatched. The germline V gene has CDR1 WNHNN and CDR2 SYGVQD (reference sequence).

The chain employs TRBV19 and TRBJ2-2; the D is unclear. V shed 3 bases and J shed 6 bases, with 5 bases lying between them. This CDR3 contains 12 residues. The germline CDR1 and CDR2 sequences are LNHDA and SQIVND (reference sequence). Written as DNA, the CDR3 is TGTGCCAGTAGTATCAGTCCCGGGGAGCTGTTTTTT. It is translated as CASSISPGELFF.

The chain links TRBV7-9 to TRBJ2-5; 11 positions agree with TRBD2. J lost 4 bases, V lost 4 bases, and 14 bases had no gene match. In germline, CDR1 is SEHNR, CDR2 FQNEAQ (reference sequence). The CDR3 spans 18 residues. The CDR3 nucleotides read TGTGCCAGCAGCTCCCTCGGGACTAGCGGATGGGTAGCAGAGACCCAGTACTTC. The encoded protein is CASSSLGTSGWVAETQYF.

The genes are TRBV11-3 and TRBJ2-1, with 11 bases that match TRBD1. Germline V CDR1 and CDR2: SGHNT, YENEEA. The length of the CDR3 is 14 residues. J gave up 9 bases and V 6 bases, and 7 bases lay outside the gene matches. CDR3 sequence (DNA): TGTGCCAGCAGTTCCGGGACAGGGGGTATTGAGCAGTTCTTC. Amino acids: CASSSGTGGIEQFF.

The chain has TRBV27 and TRBJ1-6; 10 positions match TRBD1. Germline V gives CDR1 MNHEY, CDR2 SMNVEV (reference sequence). V trimming: 4 bases; J trimming: 4 bases; junction bases outside the gene matches: 13. The CDR3 loop spans 19 amino acids. The CDR3 here is CASSSIPRQGAVYNSPLHF. CDR3 sequence (DNA): TGTGCCAGCAGTTCAATACCACGACAGGGGGCGGTGTATAATTCACCCCTCCACTTT.

V is TRBV29-1 and J is TRBJ1-3; D not certain. The CDR3 consists of 11 residues. Germline V gene sequence: CDR1 SQVTM, CDR2 ANQGSEA. Between the trimmed V and J ends, which lost 4 bases and 4 bases, there was a span of 5 bases. The CDR3 DNA is TGCAGCGTTGTAACAGGAAACACCATATATTTT. Encoded protein: CSVVTGNTIYF.

The V call is TRBV6-6, the J call TRBJ1-5; the D is unclear. The V gene's germline CDR1 is MNHNY and CDR2 SVGAGI (reference sequence). The CDR3 loop spans 15 amino acids. Between the trimmed V and J ends, which lost 2 bases and 0 bases, there was a span of 8 bases. CDR3: CASSYPRFSNQPQHF. CDR3 DNA: TGTGCCAGCAGTTACCCGAGATTTAGCAATCAGCCCCAGCATTTT.

The chain has TRBV29-1 and TRBJ1-1, with D hard to call. This CDR3 contains 10 residues. V was pared by 0 bases and J by 13 bases, with 9 bases between. Germline assignment: CDR1 SQVTM and CDR2 ANQGSEA. CDR3 DNA sequence: TGCAGCGTTGAAGATGGAGAATTTTTCTTT. This codes for CSVEDGEFFF.